This T cell receptor beta chain was captured in a study of T cells in Graves' hyperthyroidism and ophthalmopathy. From RNA transcripts, TCR beta CDR3 regions were amplified. A set of HTBI primers served as the primers for a first-round RT-PCR of the TCR CDR3. One entry per CDR3 protein results from TCRdb running MiXCR on the multiplex PCR reads. The data hold around 480,000 distinct CDR3 sequences, with around 15% observed a single time. This clonotype was seen ten or more times. The specimen sequenced was blood. This sequence was found in a woman under 30 with Graves' hyperthyroidism.

CDR3 region: CASSPTRANYGYTF. Here the CDR3 DNA reads TGTGCCAGCAGCCCAACAAGAGCTAACTATGGCTACACCTTC. The J gene is TRBJ1-2, the V gene TRBV3-1; D is unresolved. Germline CDR1 reads LGHDT; CDR2 reads YNNKEL (reference sequence). The length of the CDR3 is 14 residues. V was shortened by 4 bases and J by 0 bases, with 9 bases between the two germline ends.